This is a list of T cell receptor beta chains from one sample in a study of blood T cell repertoires in COVID-19. Libraries were prepared by immunoSEQ multiplex PCR; TCRdb keeps only in-frame clonotypes and omits some of them. Among about 160,000 clones listed, 80% to 90% were seen once. The material sequenced was peripheral blood. The receptors were gathered from a woman aged 60-70 years who had recovered from COVID-19. CDR3s include the opening cysteine and the closing phenylalanine or tryptophan. A D gene is named only where the DNA matches it firmly. Part of the rows lack a size; the others show once, few, many or a class for expanded clones.

size	J	V	D	CDR3	DNA
-	TRBJ2-7	TRBV2	-	CASGRGTPYEQYF	TGTGCCAGCGGGCGTGGGACACCTTACGAGCAGTACTTC
-	TRBJ1-1	TRBV6-6	TRBD1	CASSYSDRGGTEAFF	TGTGCCAGCAGTTACTCCGACAGGGGAGGAACTGAAGCTTTCTTT
-	TRBJ2-1	TRBV12-3/TRBV12-4	-	CASKRDSTNEQFF	TGTGCCAGCAAACGGGACTCGACCAATGAGCAGTTCTTC
-	TRBJ2-2	TRBV6-5	-	CASSSLAGAGELFF	TGTGCCAGCAGCAGCTTGGCGGGGGCGGGGGAGCTGTTTTTT
once	TRBJ1-5	TRBV6-2/TRBV6-3	-	CASSSPHSGQPQHF	TGTGCCAGCAGTTCCCCCCATTCCGGTCAGCCCCAGCATTTT
few	TRBJ2-5	TRBV7-3	TRBD2	CASSFNGAGGETQYF	TGTGCCAGCAGCTTCAATGGAGCGGGGGGCGAGACCCAGTACTTC
-	TRBJ2-1	TRBV11-1	-	CASNKGEGAGHNEQFF	TGTGCCAGCAACAAAGGAGAGGGCGCGGGGCACAATGAGCAGTTCTTC
-	TRBJ2-1	TRBV27	TRBD2	CASRGLAGTEQFF	TGTGCCAGCAGGGGACTAGCGGGGACTGAGCAGTTCTTC
-	TRBJ1-4	TRBV28	TRBD1	CASSFSVQGDEKLFF	TGTGCCAGCAGTTTTTCGGTGCAGGGGGATGAAAAACTGTTTTTT
-	TRBJ2-3	TRBV6-5	-	CASSTQDSSTDTQYF	TGTGCCAGCAGTACACAGGATTCTAGCACAGATACGCAGTATTTT
-	TRBJ2-7	TRBV5-6	-	CASSLEQPYEQYF	TGTGCCAGCAGCTTAGAACAGCCCTACGAGCAGTACTTC
-	TRBJ1-1	TRBV6-5	-	CASSYHEQGPEAFF	TGTGCCAGCAGTTACCACGAACAGGGTCCTGAAGCTTTCTTT
-	TRBJ1-5	TRBV19	TRBD1	CASNLLKGAQPQHF	TGTGCCAGTAATCTTTTAAAGGGGGCTCAGCCCCAGCATTTT
-	TRBJ2-6	TRBV7-3	-	CASSSAARGTGANVLTF	TGTGCCAGCAGCTCCGCCGCCAGGGGCACTGGGGCCAACGTCCTGACTTTC
-	TRBJ2-7	TRBV5-1	-	CASSSAGASTEVQYF	TGCGCCAGCAGCTCGGCGGGGGCCTCCACTGAGGTGCAGTACTTC
-	TRBJ2-5	TRBV2	-	CASSEEPWGVQYF	TGTGCCAGCAGTGAGGAGCCCTGGGGGGTCCAGTACTTC
-	TRBJ2-5	TRBV10-3	-	CAISRQESGETQYF	TGTGCCATCAGTCGACAGGAATCAGGGGAGACCCAGTACTTC